The rows below give T cell receptor beta chains drawn from one sample of a study of shared clonotypes between healthy human individuals. Generated by immunoSEQ multiplex PCR, the TCRdb table keeps only in-frame clones and is missing some. The sample holds about 2.4 million clones, approximately 92% seen once. Sequenced sample: naive CD4+ T cells sorted from blood. Source of these receptors: a man aged 18 to 30 in good health. Each CDR3 is given with its conserved first and last residue. A D gene is named only where the DNA matches it firmly. The size entry is marked missing in some rows and otherwise reads once, few, many or a size class.

J	V	D	size	CDR3	DNA
TRBJ1-2	TRBV5-6	.	.	CASSTSGPNNYGYTF	TGTGCCAGCAGTACTTCAGGGCCCAATAACTATGGCTACACCTTC
TRBJ2-7	TRBV5-5	.	.	CASSFDWSSYEQYF	TGTGCCAGCAGCTTTGACTGGAGCTCCTACGAGCAGTACTTC
TRBJ1-2	TRBV27	.	once	CASSYRQAGGYTF	TGTGCCAGCAGTTACCGACAGGCGGGTGGCTACACCTTC
TRBJ1-6	TRBV7-2	.	.	CASSLEGGNNSPLHF	TGTGCCAGCAGCTTAGAGGGGGGGAATAATTCACCCCTCCACTTT
TRBJ2-3	TRBV4-2	TRBD2	.	CASSQGLAGEDTQYF	TGTGCCAGCAGCCAAGGCCTAGCGGGGGAAGATACGCAGTATTTT
TRBJ2-1	TRBV2	TRBD2	.	CASSPGLPIRNEQFF	TGTGCCAGCAGTCCGGGACTACCGATCCGGAATGAGCAGTTCTTC
TRBJ2-5	TRBV9	.	few	CASSDTSGFGETQYF	TGTGCCAGCAGCGATACCAGCGGGTTTGGAGAGACCCAGTACTTC
TRBJ1-1	TRBV6-1	.	.	CASNPQGNTEAFF	TGTGCCAGCAATCCTCAGGGGAACACTGAAGCTTTCTTT
TRBJ2-7	TRBV11-3	TRBD1	once	CASSPWGQSYEQYF	TGTGCCAGCAGCCCGTGGGGACAGTCCTACGAGCAGTACTTC
TRBJ1-2	TRBV5-1	.	.	CASSQTGQSGYTF	TGCGCCAGCAGCCAGACTGGACAGAGTGGCTACACCTTC
TRBJ2-2	TRBV2	TRBD2	.	CASSGLGMSGELFF	TGTGCCAGCTCTGGACTAGGGATGTCCGGGGAGCTGTTTTTT
TRBJ2-2	TRBV5-4	TRBD2	.	CASTSREGANTGELFF	TGTGCCAGCACCTCCCGGGAGGGTGCAAACACCGGGGAGCTGTTTTTT
TRBJ1-1	TRBV6-1	TRBD1	.	CASSDPDRGYTEAFF	TGTGCCAGCAGTGACCCTGACAGGGGATATACTGAAGCTTTCTTT
TRBJ2-7	TRBV25-1	.	.	CASSEYQGYHEQYF	TGTGCCAGCAGTGAATACCAGGGTTACCACGAGCAGTACTTC
TRBJ2-3	TRBV9	TRBD2	.	CASNTPGLVFPDTQYF	TGTGCCAGCAACACCCCAGGACTAGTCTTCCCAGATACGCAGTATTTT
TRBJ2-7	TRBV10-3	.	.	CAIGLASTYEQYF	TGTGCCATCGGGTTAGCGTCCACCTACGAGCAGTACTTC
TRBJ1-3	TRBV6-5	.	.	CASKLDNSGNTIYF	TGTGCCAGCAAATTGGACAACTCTGGAAACACCATATATTTT
TRBJ2-7	TRBV2	TRBD2	.	CATTKGLAGDEQYF	TGTGCCACTACTAAGGGACTAGCGGGGGACGAGCAGTACTTC
TRBJ2-7	TRBV7-2	.	.	CASSLEVGVRSYEQYF	TGTGCCAGCAGCTTAGAGGTCGGGGTCCGCTCCTACGAGCAGTACTTC
TRBJ2-7	TRBV2	.	.	CASSTTGNYEQYF	TGTGCCAGCAGTACCACAGGGAATTACGAGCAGTACTTC
TRBJ2-1	TRBV9	TRBD2	.	CASMLAGSYNEQFF	TGTGCCAGCATGCTAGCGGGCTCCTACAATGAGCAGTTCTTC
TRBJ1-2	TRBV5-4	TRBD1	.	CASSSFPGGLNRANYGYTF	TGTGCCAGCAGCTCGTTCCCAGGGGGCTTGAATAGGGCTAACTATGGCTACACCTTC